The 28 T cell receptor beta chains listed next were all sequenced from one sample in a study of TIL therapy for anti-PD-1-resistant metastatic lung cancer. This was the immunoSEQ v3 assay. Clones were sequenced by immunoSEQ multiplex PCR, and TCRdb holds only the in-frame ones, with some missing. The sample has 10,000 or so clones, roughly 70% seen once. Time point in this sample: pre-treatment sample, taken before nivolumab and TIL therapy. Tumor tissue came from excised metastases, mostly pleural nodules or supraclavicular lymph nodes. Source: tumor tissue, taken at baseline. The receptors come from a person aged 25-85 years with non-small cell lung cancer.

The rearrangement joins TRBV5-1 to TRBJ1-6; possible D gene TRBD1, 5 bases. The germline CDR1 and CDR2 sequences are SGHRS and YFSETQ. The CDR3 covers 16 residues. V was cut by 0 bases and J by 5 bases, with 12 bases left in between. For the CDR3, the DNA is TGCGCCAGCAGCTTGGTAATGGGCAGGGATAATTCACCCCTCCACTTT. The encoded protein is CASSLVMGRDNSPLHF.

This sequence joins TRBV6-5 and TRBJ2-3, with TRBD2 identical over 8 bases. Germline V gene data show CDR1 as MNHEY and CDR2 as SVGAGI. The CDR3 runs to 14 residues. J was trimmed by 4 bases and V by 4 bases; bases with no gene match: 4. CDR3 coding DNA: TGTGCCAGCAGTTCCCTGACTAGCGCAGATACGCAGTATTTT. This sequence encodes CASSSLTSADTQYF.

In its sample, this clone was seen a few times. The chain is built from TRBV27 and TRBJ2-3; 11 nucleotides match TRBD2. The trim removed 5 bases at V and 5 bases at J, leaving 12 bases unmatched. There are 17 residues in the CDR3. Germline V gene sequence: CDR1 MNHEY, CDR2 SMNVEV (reference sequence). In nucleotides, the CDR3 is TGTGCCAGCAGTCCAACCCGGGTAGCGGGGGGGATAGATACGCAGTATTTT. Encoded protein: CASSPTRVAGGIDTQYF.

V gene TRBV6-5 combines with J gene TRBJ2-5; D may match TRBD1 or TRBD2 (5 bases each). Trimming cost V 3 bases and J 4 bases, with 12 bases left between them. Germline CDR1 reads MNHEY; CDR2 reads SVGAGI. The length of the CDR3 is 14 residues. CDR3 amino acids: CASSYGGLGETQYF. The CDR3 DNA follows: TGTGCCAGCAGTTATGGGGGTCTCGGAGAGACCCAGTACTTC.

This clone was found once. The chain carries TRBV27 and TRBJ2-7; 7 bases are shared with TRBD1. V trimming: 5 bases; J trimming: 3 bases; junction bases outside the gene matches: 10. CDR3 size: 15 residues. Germline V gene sequence: CDR1 MNHEY, CDR2 SMNVEV (reference sequence). CDR3 region: CASSGYRDRYYEQYF. The CDR3 region has the DNA TGTGCCAGCAGTGGCTACCGGGACAGATACTACGAGCAGTACTTC.

CDR3 coding DNA: TGTGCCAGCAGCAAAGTGGGGGGGCGATTAGTCGAGCAGTACTTC. Its protein product is CASSKVGGRLVEQYF. This chain joins TRBV21-1 and TRBJ2-7; the table names TRBD2, a call not compared with the DNA. TRBV21-1 constitutes a pseudogene. CDR3 size: 15 residues.

The chain recombines TRBV28 with TRBJ1-6; TRBD1 is a possible D gene (5 bases). This CDR3 spans 13 amino acids. V was clipped by 5 bases and J by 8 bases, with 10 bases between them. The germline V gene encodes CDR1 MDHEN and CDR2 SYDVKM. CDR3 nucleotide sequence: TGTGCCAGCAGTACAAGACAGCATTCACCCCTCCACTTT. This sequence encodes CASSTRQHSPLHF.

V is TRBV7-9 and J is TRBJ2-3; TRBD2 aligns across 8 bases. V was clipped by 4 bases and J by 7 bases; unmatched bases: 4. This CDR3 spans 13 amino acids. CDR1 is SEHNR, CDR2 FQNEAQ, per germline (reference sequence). The CDR3 region has the DNA TGTGCCAGCAGCTCCACGGGGGGGAATACGCAGTATTTT. The encoded protein is CASSSTGGNTQYF.

V gene TRBV9 combines with J gene TRBJ2-2, with no clear D. Trimming removed 2 bases at V and 7 bases at J, with 9 bases between. Germline CDR1 SGDLS, CDR2 YYNGEE. This CDR3 has 13 amino acids. The CDR3 DNA follows: TGTGCCAGCAGCGTTGGCCCCATCGGGGAGCTGTTTTTT. It yields the protein CASSVGPIGELFF.

This chain uses TRBV7-3 with TRBJ2-6; D is unclear. The V gene lost 3 bases and the J gene lost 0 bases, with 9 bases spanning the gap. The germline V gene encodes CDR1 SGHTA and CDR2 FQGTGA. The CDR3 consists of 16 residues. The CDR3 loop is CASSFPLSSGANVLTF. The CDR3 DNA is TGTGCCAGCAGCTTTCCTTTGAGCTCTGGGGCCAACGTCCTGACTTTC.

This clone was picked up one time. This chain joins TRBV5-6 and TRBJ2-7; TRBD1 matches at 10 bases. From germline, CDR1 is SGHDT and CDR2 YYEEEE. This CDR3 has 15 amino acids. J gave up 2 bases and V 3 bases, and 5 bases lay outside the gene matches. The CDR3 loop is CASSYRTGGPYEQYF. The CDR3 DNA reads as TGTGCCAGCAGCTACCGGACAGGGGGTCCCTACGAGCAGTACTTC.

About this clone: An end of the junction does not agree with germline; a read error may underlie this. This rearrangement joins TRBV10-1 to TRBJ1-2, with TRBD1 matching 10 bases. CDR1 is WNHNN, CDR2 SYGVQD, per germline (reference sequence). The CDR3 spans 16 residues. The chain's CDR3 is CASSVRRDRGRGGYTF. CDR3 nucleotide sequence: TGCGCCAGTAGTGTAAGAAGGGACAGGGGAAGAGGGGGCTACACCTTC.

This clone was detected only a few times. V is TRBV7-2 and J is TRBJ2-5; possibly TRBD2 for D (6 bases). V lost 4 bases, J lost 5 bases, and 17 bases lay in between. CDR1 is SGHTA and CDR2 is FQGNSA in the germline V gene. The CDR3 has 15 amino acids. The CDR3: CASSSLAEVRETQYF. The CDR3 DNA reads as TGTGCCAGCAGCTCATTAGCGGAGGTCAGGGAGACCCAGTACTTC.

V is TRBV7-8 and J is TRBJ2-2; 11 nucleotides agree with TRBD2. V was pared by 7 bases and J by 9 bases, with 16 bases of the junction left unmatched. Germline V gives CDR1 SGHVS, CDR2 FQNEAQ. The CDR3 extends over 17 amino acids. The CDR3 is CASTRPVAGGPPRELFF. CDR3 DNA sequence: TGTGCCAGCACCCGACCAGTAGCGGGAGGGCCCCCCAGGGAGCTGTTTTTT.

The rearrangement uses TRBV5-1 and TRBJ2-7, with D perhaps TRBD1 (6 bases). This CDR3 has 14 residues. The germline V and J ends were trimmed by 4 bases and 0 bases, with 11 bases remaining between them. CDR1 and CDR2 (germline): SGHRS, YFSETQ. The CDR3 here is CASSLRQASYEQYF. DNA for the CDR3: TGCGCCAGCAGCCTGCGACAGGCCTCCTACGAGCAGTACTTC.

The V gene is TRBV5-6, the J gene TRBJ1-4; 7 bases are a match to TRBD1. CDR1 is SGHDT and CDR2 is YYEEEE in the germline V gene. The V and J ends lost 1 base and 0 bases, in that order; junction bases with no gene match: 12. The CDR3 has 19 amino acids. CDR3 nucleotides: TGTGCCAGCAGCTTGTTCGGGACAGTACCCCGTGCAACTAATGAAAAACTGTTTTTT. This translates into CASSLFGTVPRATNEKLFF.

The chain is built from TRBV6-5 and TRBJ2-4; maybe TRBD1 (5 bases). Trimming removed 0 bases at V and 5 bases at J, with 5 bases between. Germline assignment: CDR1 MNHEY and CDR2 SVGAGI. The CDR3 spans 13 residues. The CDR3 protein is CASSYSGQNIQYF. The CDR3 region has the DNA TGTGCCAGCAGTTACTCGGGGCAAAACATTCAGTACTTC.

The chain has TRBV19 and TRBJ2-5, with TRBD1 identical over 9 bases. The CDR3 totals 13 residues. Germline V gene lookup returns CDR1 LNHDA and CDR2 SQIVND (reference sequence). V was pared by 5 bases and J by 10 bases, with 8 bases of the junction left unmatched. This chain's CDR3 is CASSDPTGGDQYF. The CDR3 DNA follows: TGTGCCAGTAGTGACCCGACAGGGGGGGACCAGTACTTC.

A few counts support this clone. This chain connects TRBV9 to TRBJ2-7; D call uncertain. The CDR3 is 13 amino acids. Germline assignment: CDR1 SGDLS and CDR2 YYNGEE. Between the trimmed V and J ends, which lost 0 bases and 0 bases, there was a span of 4 bases. CDR3 residues: CASSVDPSYEQYF. CDR3 nucleotides: TGTGCCAGCAGCGTAGATCCCTCCTACGAGCAGTACTTC.

The rearrangement uses TRBV6-5 and TRBJ2-5; D tentatively fits TRBD1 or TRBD2 (5 bases each). CDR3 size: 14 residues. Looked up from germline, CDR1 is MNHEY and CDR2 is SVGAGI. With 3 bases removed from V and 4 bases from J, the gap between germline ends came to 12 bases. The DNA of the CDR3 is TGTGCCAGCAGTTATATGTGGGGGACAGAGACCCAGTACTTC. Its protein is CASSYMWGTETQYF.

Here the CDR3 DNA reads TGTGCCAGCAGCCGACCGCGCGGGAGGTCCTACGAGCAGTACTTC. This translates into CASSRPRGRSYEQYF. The chain combines TRBV6-5 with TRBJ2-7; TRBD2 agrees at 8 bases. This CDR3 has 15 residues. The V gene's germline CDR1 is MNHEY and CDR2 SVGAGI. With 6 bases clipped from V and 1 base from J, the junction kept 8 bases outside the gene matches.

The CDR3 reads CASSSRGTSANEQFF. The DNA of the CDR3 is TGTGCCAGCAGCTCCAGGGGGACTAGCGCCAATGAGCAGTTCTTC. The V and J genes are TRBV7-9 and TRBJ2-1, with 10 bases that match TRBD2. CDR3 length: 15 residues. V gave up 4 bases and J gave up 6 bases; unmatched junction bases: 6. Germline V gene data show CDR1 as SEHNR and CDR2 as FQNEAQ (reference sequence).

The chain combines TRBV7-9 with TRBJ2-5; no clear D gene. Trimming left V 1 base short and J 4 bases short, with 10 bases between. Germline CDR1 reads SEHNR; CDR2 reads FQNEAQ (reference sequence). The CDR3 totals 14 residues. In DNA, the CDR3 is TGTGCCAGCAGCTTAGTTGGAGCCGGAGAGACCCAGTACTTC. It specifies CASSLVGAGETQYF. Variable domain in full (rest from reference TRBV7-9 and TRBJ2-5): DTGVSQNPRHKITKRGQNVTFRCDPISEHNRLYWYRQTLGQGPEFLTYFQNEAQLEKSRLLSDRFSAERPKGSFSTLEIQRTEQGDSAMYLCASSLVGAGETQYFGPGTRLLVL.

The gene calls are TRBV11-2 and TRBJ2-7; TRBD1 or TRBD2 may be the D gene (6 bases each). Trimming took off 5 bases at V and 2 bases at J, with 13 bases between the two ends. Germline CDR1 SGHAT, CDR2 FQNNGV. This CDR3 has 14 amino acids. CDR3 sequence reads: CASSPFGGPYEQYF. CDR3 bases: TGTGCCAGCAGCCCTTTCGGGGGCCCCTACGAGCAGTACTTC.

This sequence joins TRBV7-2 and TRBJ1-1; unclear D gene. The germline CDR1 and CDR2 sequences are SGHTA and FQGNSA. The CDR3 loop spans 12 amino acids. Trimming took off 4 bases at V and 7 bases at J, with 10 bases between the two ends. For the CDR3, the DNA is TGTGCCAGCAGCTACCCGAAGGGTGAAGCTTTCTTT. Protein: CASSYPKGEAFF.

This clone was observed a handful of times. This same CDR3 is encoded by further DNA sequences in the sample. The V call is TRBV28, the J call TRBJ2-2, with D maybe TRBD1 (6 bases). The germline V gene encodes CDR1 MDHEN and CDR2 SYDVKM. V lost 7 bases, J lost 2 bases, and 11 bases lay in between. The CDR3 totals 14 residues. This chain's CDR3 is CASILQGNTGELFF. DNA of the CDR3: TGTGCCAGCATCTTACAGGGTAACACCGGGGAGCTGTTTTTT.

The table lists this clone with a few counts. The V and J genes are TRBV7-2 and TRBJ1-5; D gene ambiguous. The germline CDR1 and CDR2 sequences are SGHTA and FQGNSA. V shed 6 bases and J shed 6 bases, with 15 bases lying between them. The CDR3 sequence is 14 residues long. In nucleotides, the CDR3 is TGTGCCAGCAGGCCGAGTCCGGGAGGTCAGCCCCAGCATTTT. Translating gives CASRPSPGGQPQHF.

Comment on this clone: At one end the junction does not follow the germline gene, possibly because of a read error. This rearrangement joins TRBV2 to TRBJ1-4; maybe TRBD1 (6 bases). Germline CDR1 reads SNHLY; CDR2 reads FYNNEI. The CDR3 extends over 14 amino acids. CDR3 residues: CASGDRSTNEKLFF. DNA for the CDR3: TGTGCCAGCGGTGACAGGTCAACTAATGAAAAACTGTTTTTT. Supplemented by reference TRBV2 and TRBJ1-4, the full variable domain reads EPEVTQTPSHQVTQMGQEVILRCVPISNHLYFYWYRQILGQKVEFLVSFYNNEISEKSEIFDDQFSVERPDGSNFTLKIRSTKLEDSAMYFCASGDRSTNEKLFFGSGTQLSVL.